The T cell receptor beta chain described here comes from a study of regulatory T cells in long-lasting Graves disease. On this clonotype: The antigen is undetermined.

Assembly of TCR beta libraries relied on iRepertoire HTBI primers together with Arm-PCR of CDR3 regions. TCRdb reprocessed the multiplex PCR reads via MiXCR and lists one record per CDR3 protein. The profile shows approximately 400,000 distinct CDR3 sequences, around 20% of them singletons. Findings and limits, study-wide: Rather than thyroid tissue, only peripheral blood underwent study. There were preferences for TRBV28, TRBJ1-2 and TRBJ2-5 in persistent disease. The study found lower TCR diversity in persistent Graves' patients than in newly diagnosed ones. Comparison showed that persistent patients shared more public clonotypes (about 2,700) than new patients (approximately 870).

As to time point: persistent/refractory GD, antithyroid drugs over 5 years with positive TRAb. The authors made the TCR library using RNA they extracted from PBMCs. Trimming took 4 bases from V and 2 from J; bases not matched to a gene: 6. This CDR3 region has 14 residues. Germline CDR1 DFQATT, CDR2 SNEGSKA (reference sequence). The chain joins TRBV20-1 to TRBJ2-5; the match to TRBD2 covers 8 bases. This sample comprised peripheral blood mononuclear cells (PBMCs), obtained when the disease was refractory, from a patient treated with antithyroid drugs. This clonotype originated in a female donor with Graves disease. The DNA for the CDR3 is TGCAGTGCTATTACCGGGACTAGGCAAGAGACCCAGTACTTC. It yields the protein CSAITGTRQETQYF.